This passage covers 24 T cell receptor beta chains from one sample sequenced in a study of radiotherapy plus CTLA-4 blockade in lung cancer. Assay: immunoSEQ multiplex PCR; the TCRdb copy retains only in-frame clones and omits some. Of around 59,000 clones listed, 77% are singletons. The sample was peripheral blood, taken from a patient treated with radiotherapy plus ipilimumab. The source of these receptors is a human donor with non-small cell lung cancer who had a partial response to radiotherapy plus ipilimumab.

V is TRBV5-1 and J is TRBJ2-3, with a tentative D call TRBD1 (5 bases). There are 16 residues in the CDR3. V gave up 3 bases and J gave up 5 bases, with 19 bases separating them. Germline assignment: CDR1 SGHRS and CDR2 YFSETQ. CDR3 in amino acids: CASSYGGWGAGDTQYF. In DNA form, the CDR3 reads TGCGCCAGCAGCTATGGTGGCTGGGGCGCAGGAGATACGCAGTATTTT. Full variable domain (outside the CDR3, taken from reference TRBV5-1 and TRBJ2-3): KAGVTQTPRYLIKTRGQQVTLSCSPISGHRSVSWYQQTPGQGLQFLFEYFSETQRNKGNFPGRFSGRQFSNSRSEMNVSTLELGDSALYLCASSYGGWGAGDTQYFGPGTRLTVL.

The chain carries TRBV2 and TRBJ2-5, with 7 bases lining up with TRBD1. Germline lookup yields CDR1 SNHLY and CDR2 FYNNEI. The J segment lost 2 bases and the V segment lost 8 bases, leaving 2 bases of the junction unmatched. The CDR3 spans 12 residues. In DNA form, the CDR3 reads TGTGCCAGCGGGACAGAACAAGAGACCCAGTACTTC. It encodes CASGTEQETQYF.

This chain links TRBV7-3 with TRBJ2-4; a possible D gene is TRBD1 (5 bases). In germline, CDR1 is SGHTA, CDR2 FQGTGA. V lost 0 bases and J lost 1, with 13 bases in between. This CDR3 comprises 17 residues. The CDR3 reads CASSLTGQGFAKNIQYF. The CDR3 nucleotides are TGTGCCAGCAGCTTAACAGGCCAGGGTTTCGCCAAAAACATTCAGTACTTC. The variable domain in full, with the rest retrieved from reference TRBV7-3 and TRBJ2-4, is GAGVSQTPSNKVTEKGKYVELRCDPISGHTALYWYRQSLGQGPEFLIYFQGTGAADDSGLPNDRFFAVRPEGSVSTLKIQRTERGDSAVYLCASSLTGQGFAKNIQYFGAGTRLSVL.

V gene TRBV5-4 combines with J gene TRBJ2-7; possibly TRBD2 for D (7 bases). V lost 0 bases and J lost 7, with 23 bases in between. Germline V gene data show CDR1 as SGHNT and CDR2 as YYREEE (reference sequence). The CDR3 covers 17 residues. The CDR3 DNA is TGTGCCAGCAGCTTGGCTCGGGACTGGCGGGGGCACTCGGAGCAGTACTTC. Its protein product is CASSLARDWRGHSEQYF. The variable domain in full, completed from reference TRBV5-4 and TRBJ2-7, reads ETGVTQSPTHLIKTRGQQVTLRCSSQSGHNTVSWYQQALGQGPQFIFQYYREEENGRGNFPPRFSGLQFPNYSSELNVNALELDDSALYLCASSLARDWRGHSEQYFGPGTRLTVT.

This clone was counted a few times. The CDR3 loop reads CATLTGGKDTQYF. CDR3 nucleotide sequence: TGCGCCACCCTGACAGGGGGCAAAGATACGCAGTATTTT. V usage is TRBV10-2 and J usage is TRBJ2-3, with TRBD1 matching over 10 bases. V gave up 10 bases and J gave up 5 bases; unmatched junction bases: 6. This CDR3 is built from 13 residues. The germline CDR1 and CDR2 sequences are WSHSY and SAAADI.

Worth noting for this clone: The same CDR3 also results from other DNA sequences found in this sample. The genes are TRBV19 and TRBJ1-2; tentatively, D is TRBD1 (5 bases). The CDR3 totals 13 residues. The V end was cut by 6 bases, the J end by 3 bases, with 11 bases between. Germline assignment: CDR1 LNHDA and CDR2 SQIVND (reference sequence). The chain's CDR3 is CASRRQTDYGYTF. CDR3 DNA: TGTGCCAGTAGGAGACAGACGGACTATGGCTACACCTTC.

V and J are TRBV5-1 and TRBJ2-1; possible D gene TRBD1, 6 bases. Germline-derived CDR1 and CDR2 are SGHRS and YFSETQ. V dropped 4 bases and J dropped 0 bases, with 11 bases sitting between them. The CDR3 loop spans 15 amino acids. This chain's CDR3 is CASSEDSSSYNEQFF. CDR3 DNA: TGCGCCAGCAGCGAGGACAGCAGCTCCTACAATGAGCAGTTCTTC.

This rearrangement joins TRBV4-1 to TRBJ1-5; no firm D call. The CDR3 has 15 amino acids. Germline values: CDR1 MGHRA, CDR2 YSYEKL. V was pared by 0 bases and J by 1 base, with 7 bases between. The CDR3 sequence is CASSQDSGSNQPQHF. DNA of the CDR3: TGCGCCAGCAGCCAAGACTCGGGGAGCAATCAGCCCCAGCATTTT.

The V call is TRBV29-1, the J call TRBJ2-1, with 11 bases fitting TRBD2. Per the germline V gene, CDR1 is SQVTM and CDR2 is ANQGSEA. With V trimmed by 3 bases and J by 3 bases, 4 bases remained unmatched. The CDR3 has 15 amino acids. CDR3 residues: CSVEEGLAGYNEQFF. CDR3 nucleotides: TGCAGCGTTGAGGAAGGACTAGCGGGCTACAATGAGCAGTTCTTC.

This clone was counted a few times. This chain links TRBV6-5 with TRBJ2-1, with 10 positions matching TRBD2. Germline lookup yields CDR1 MNHEY and CDR2 SVGAGI. J was trimmed by 4 bases and V by 2 bases; bases with no gene match: 2. This CDR3 is 15 amino acids long. CDR3: CASSYGSGGYNEQFF. DNA for the CDR3: TGTGCCAGCAGTTACGGTAGCGGGGGGTACAATGAGCAGTTCTTC.

This chain connects TRBV29-1 to TRBJ1-1; no clear D. The CDR3 runs to 14 residues. The V end lost 4 bases, the J end lost 2 bases, and 14 bases lay between the germline ends. Germline loops: CDR1 SQVTM, CDR2 ANQGSEA. The CDR3 spells CSVVKQKVNTEAFF. The CDR3 DNA reads as TGCAGCGTTGTAAAACAGAAGGTTAACACTGAAGCTTTCTTT.

V usage is TRBV9 and J usage is TRBJ1-1; the D gene is possibly TRBD1 (5 bases). V was shortened by 0 bases and J by 4 bases, with 13 bases between the two germline ends. CDR1 and CDR2 (germline): SGDLS, YYNGEE. There are 15 residues in the CDR3. CDR3 residues: CASSVAQGVGTEAFF. The CDR3 region has the DNA TGTGCCAGCAGCGTAGCTCAAGGGGTTGGCACTGAAGCTTTCTTT.

The CDR3 spells CASRPGTGATDTQYF. DNA of the CDR3: TGTGCCAGCAGGCCCGGGACAGGGGCAACAGATACGCAGTATTTT. The gene calls are TRBV5-8 and TRBJ2-3, with 10 bases lining up with TRBD1. Germline V CDR1 and CDR2: SGHTS, YDEGEE. This CDR3 has 15 residues. J gave up 3 bases and V 5 bases, and 6 bases lay outside the gene matches.

This clone has a single count. The chain has TRBV7-3 and TRBJ2-7; 7 nucleotides agree with TRBD1. In germline, CDR1 is SGHTA, CDR2 FQGTGA. The CDR3 length is 16 residues. The trim removed 1 base at V and 2 bases at J, leaving 8 bases unmatched. The CDR3 loop is CASSLSGGTAPYEQYF. DNA for the CDR3: TGTGCCAGCAGCTTAAGTGGTGGGACAGCACCCTACGAGCAGTACTTC.

In this sample, this clone turned up many times. This chain joins TRBV5-4 and TRBJ2-7; tentative D call: TRBD1 (5 bases). The germline V gene has CDR1 SGHNT and CDR2 YYREEE (reference sequence). V lost 0 bases, J lost 3 bases, and 7 bases lay in between. The CDR3 is 13 residues long. The CDR3 sequence is CASSLGRDYEQYF. The CDR3 DNA follows: TGTGCCAGCAGCTTGGGCAGGGACTACGAGCAGTACTTC.

In DNA form, the CDR3 reads TGTGCCAGCAGTCACAGGGGGGAGACCCAGTACTTC. Amino acids: CASSHRGETQYF. J is TRBJ2-5 and V is TRBV6-1, with 8 bases matching TRBD1. Losses at the gene ends were 5 bases for V and 5 bases for J; bases not matched to a gene: 1. The CDR3 has 12 residues. Germline values: CDR1 MNHNS, CDR2 SASEGT.

There are a few counts of this clone. The CDR3 DNA follows: TGTGCCAGTAGTTCGGCAGGGGGAAATGAAAAACTGTTTTTT. Its protein is CASSSAGGNEKLFF. The rearrangement joins TRBV19 to TRBJ1-4, with TRBD1 matching 7 bases. Germline V gives CDR1 LNHDA, CDR2 SQIVND (reference sequence). The CDR3 extends over 14 amino acids. The trim removed 5 bases at V and 5 bases at J, leaving 5 bases unmatched.

This clone was detected a few times. The rearrangement uses TRBV9 and TRBJ2-4; the match to TRBD2 covers 10 bases. CDR1 and CDR2 from the germline V gene are SGDLS and YYNGEE. The junction had 3 bases not matched to a gene; V was cut back by 0 bases and J by 6 bases. This CDR3 spans 15 amino acids. The CDR3 sequence: CASSVGSGGANIQYF. In nucleotides, the CDR3 is TGTGCCAGCAGCGTAGGAAGCGGGGGGGCAAACATTCAGTACTTC.

The rearrangement uses TRBV18 and TRBJ2-3; D is perhaps TRBD1 (5 bases). The V end was cut by 3 bases, the J end by 4 bases, with 14 bases between. CDR1 is KGHSH and CDR2 is LQKENI in the germline V gene. This CDR3 spans 15 amino acids. The chain's CDR3 is CASSPRDRDSDTQYF. The CDR3 DNA follows: TGTGCCAGCTCACCTAGAGACAGAGACTCAGATACGCAGTATTTT. Based on the CDR3 plus reference TRBV18 and TRBJ2-3, the full variable domain is NAGVMQNPRHLVRRRGQEARLRCSPMKGHSHVYWYRQLPEEGLKFMVYLQKENIIDESGMPKERFSAEFPKEGPSILRIQQVVRGDSAAYFCASSPRDRDSDTQYFGPGTRLTVL.

The V and J genes are TRBV2 and TRBJ2-1, with 14 positions matching TRBD2. The J segment lost 5 bases and the V segment lost 5 bases, leaving 5 bases of the junction unmatched. The CDR3 contains 16 residues. Germline CDR1 and CDR2: SNHLY and FYNNEI. The CDR3, as DNA: TGTGCCAGCAGTCGACTAGCGGGGGGGCTAAACAATGAGCAGTTCTTC. Translated, it gives CASSRLAGGLNNEQFF.

This sequence joins TRBV5-1 and TRBJ2-1, with TRBD2 identical over 9 bases. Germline assignment: CDR1 SGHRS and CDR2 YFSETQ. The CDR3 extends over 13 amino acids. After removal of 4 bases from V and 7 bases from J, the junction contained 3 bases not matched to a gene. The CDR3 DNA is TGCGCCAGCAGCCCTCTAGCGGGGAATGAGCAGTTCTTC. Translating it yields CASSPLAGNEQFF.

The V call is TRBV6-5, the J call TRBJ2-2; possible D gene TRBD1, 6 bases. Per the germline V gene, CDR1 is MNHEY and CDR2 is SVGAGI. The ends were cut back, 6 bases at V and 6 bases at J, with 8 bases in the middle. The CDR3 length is 12 residues. The CDR3 sequence is CASRQGPGELFF. CDR3 sequence (DNA): TGTGCCAGCAGACAGGGCCCCGGGGAGCTGTTTTTT.

This chain links TRBV5-4 with TRBJ1-2; possible D gene TRBD1, 6 bases. The CDR3 loop spans 13 amino acids. V gave up 5 bases and J gave up 4 bases, with 12 bases separating them. The germline V gene has CDR1 SGHNT and CDR2 YYREEE (reference sequence). CDR3 in amino acids: CASSQDSGYGYTF. Written as DNA, the CDR3 is TGTGCCAGCAGTCAGGACAGTGGCTATGGCTACACCTTC.

This clone was found once. V usage is TRBV6-5 and J usage is TRBJ1-4; TRBD1 is a possible D gene (6 bases). Germline assignment: CDR1 MNHEY and CDR2 SVGAGI. The CDR3 spans 15 residues. The germline V and J ends were trimmed by 2 bases and 7 bases, with 14 bases remaining between them. In nucleotides, the CDR3 is TGTGCCAGCAGTTACACCGCAACAGGGCGTGAAAAACTGTTTTTT. This sequence encodes CASSYTATGREKLFF.